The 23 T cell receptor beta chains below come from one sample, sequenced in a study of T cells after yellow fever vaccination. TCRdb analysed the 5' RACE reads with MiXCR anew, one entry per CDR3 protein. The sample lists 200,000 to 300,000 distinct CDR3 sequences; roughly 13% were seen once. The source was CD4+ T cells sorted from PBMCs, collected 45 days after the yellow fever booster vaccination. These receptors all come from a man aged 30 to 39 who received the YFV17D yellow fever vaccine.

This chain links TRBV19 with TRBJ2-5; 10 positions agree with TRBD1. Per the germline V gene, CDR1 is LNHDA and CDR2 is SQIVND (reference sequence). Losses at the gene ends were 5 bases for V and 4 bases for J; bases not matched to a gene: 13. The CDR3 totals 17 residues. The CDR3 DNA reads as TGTGCCAGTAGTGACCCTTTCGGACAGGGGGAGAGAGAGACCCAGTACTTC. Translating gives CASSDPFGQGERETQYF.

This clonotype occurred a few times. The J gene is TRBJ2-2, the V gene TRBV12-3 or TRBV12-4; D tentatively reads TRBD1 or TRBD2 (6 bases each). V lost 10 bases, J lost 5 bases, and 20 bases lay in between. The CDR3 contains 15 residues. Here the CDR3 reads CATRPGGQRTGELFF. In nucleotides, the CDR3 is TGTGCCACCCGACCCGGGGGCCAACGAACCGGGGAGCTGTTTTTT.

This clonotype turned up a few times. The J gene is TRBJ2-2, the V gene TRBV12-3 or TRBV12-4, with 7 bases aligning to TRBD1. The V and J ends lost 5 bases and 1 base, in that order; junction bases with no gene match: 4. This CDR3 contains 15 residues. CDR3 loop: CASSDWTGNTGELFF. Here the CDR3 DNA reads TGTGCCAGCAGTGACTGGACAGGGAACACCGGGGAGCTGTTTTTT.

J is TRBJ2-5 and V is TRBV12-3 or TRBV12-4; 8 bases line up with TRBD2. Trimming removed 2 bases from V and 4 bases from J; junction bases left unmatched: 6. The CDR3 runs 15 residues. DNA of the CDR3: TGTGCCAGCAGTTTAACGGGAGGGCTCGCAGAGACCCAGTACTTC. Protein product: CASSLTGGLAETQYF.

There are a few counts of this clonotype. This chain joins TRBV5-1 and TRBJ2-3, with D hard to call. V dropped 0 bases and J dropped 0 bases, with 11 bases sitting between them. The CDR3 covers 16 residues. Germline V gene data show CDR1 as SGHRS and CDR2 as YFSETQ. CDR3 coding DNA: TGCGCCAGCAGCTTGGTGGGGATCCCTAGCACAGATACGCAGTATTTT. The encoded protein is CASSLVGIPSTDTQYF. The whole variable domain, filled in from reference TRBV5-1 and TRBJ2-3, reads KAGVTQTPRYLIKTRGQQVTLSCSPISGHRSVSWYQQTPGQGLQFLFEYFSETQRNKGNFPGRFSGRQFSNSRSEMNVSTLELGDSALYLCASSLVGIPSTDTQYFGPGTRLTVL.

In DNA, the CDR3 is TGTGCCTGGACCTCGGTAGGCGGAAACTACGAGCAGTACTTC. Its translation: CAWTSVGGNYEQYF. The chain links TRBV30 to TRBJ2-7, with D unresolved. Germline V gene sequence: CDR1 GTSNPN, CDR2 SVGIG (reference sequence). The CDR3 has 14 amino acids. V lost 4 bases and J 3 bases, leaving 16 bases between the germline ends.

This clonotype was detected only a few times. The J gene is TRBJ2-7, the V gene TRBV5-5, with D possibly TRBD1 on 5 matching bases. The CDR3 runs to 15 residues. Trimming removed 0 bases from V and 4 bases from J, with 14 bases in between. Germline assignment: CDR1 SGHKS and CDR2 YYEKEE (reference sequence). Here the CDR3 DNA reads TGTGCCAGCAGCTTGGAGTCCGCGTCAGGGTACGAGCAGTACTTC. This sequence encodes CASSLESASGYEQYF.

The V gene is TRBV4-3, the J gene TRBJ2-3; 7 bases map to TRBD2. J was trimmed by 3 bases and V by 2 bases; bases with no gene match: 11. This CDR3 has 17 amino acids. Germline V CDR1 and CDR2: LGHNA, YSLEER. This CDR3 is CASSQPRTSVRTDTQYF. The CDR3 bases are TGCGCCAGCAGCCAACCCCGGACTAGTGTTAGGACAGATACGCAGTATTTT.

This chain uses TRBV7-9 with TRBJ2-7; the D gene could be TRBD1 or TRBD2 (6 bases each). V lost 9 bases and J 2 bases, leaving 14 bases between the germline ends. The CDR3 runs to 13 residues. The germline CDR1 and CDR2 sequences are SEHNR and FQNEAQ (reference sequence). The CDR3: CARGPGDTYEQYF. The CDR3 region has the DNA TGTGCCAGGGGCCCGGGGGACACCTACGAGCAGTACTTC.

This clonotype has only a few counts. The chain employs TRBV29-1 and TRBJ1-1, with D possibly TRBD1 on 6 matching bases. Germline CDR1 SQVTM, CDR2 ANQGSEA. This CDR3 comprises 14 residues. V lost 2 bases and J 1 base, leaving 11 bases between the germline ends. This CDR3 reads CSVERGVWNTEAFF. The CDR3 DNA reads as TGCAGCGTTGAAAGGGGGGTGTGGAACACTGAAGCTTTCTTT.

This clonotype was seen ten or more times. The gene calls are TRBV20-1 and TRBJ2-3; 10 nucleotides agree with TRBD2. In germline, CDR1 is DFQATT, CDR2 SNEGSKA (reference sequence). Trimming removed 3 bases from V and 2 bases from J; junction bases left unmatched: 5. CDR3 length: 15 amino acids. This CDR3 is CSASVTSGFTDTQYF. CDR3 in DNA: TGCAGTGCTAGTGTGACTAGCGGGTTCACAGATACGCAGTATTTT.

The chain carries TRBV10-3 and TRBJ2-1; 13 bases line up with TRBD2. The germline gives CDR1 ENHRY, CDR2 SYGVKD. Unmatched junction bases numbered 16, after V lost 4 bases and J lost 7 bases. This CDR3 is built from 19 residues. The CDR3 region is CAISGQLAGGVLFRNEQFF. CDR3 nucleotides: TGTGCCATCAGTGGCCAACTAGCGGGAGGGGTCCTCTTTCGGAATGAGCAGTTCTTC.

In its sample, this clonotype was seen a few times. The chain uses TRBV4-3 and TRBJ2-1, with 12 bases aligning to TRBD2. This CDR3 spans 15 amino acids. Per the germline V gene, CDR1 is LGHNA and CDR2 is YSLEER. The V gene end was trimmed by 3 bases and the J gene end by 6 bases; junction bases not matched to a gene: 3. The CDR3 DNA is TGCGCCAGCAGCCAGACTAGCGGGAGCTCCAATGAGCAGTTCTTC. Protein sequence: CASSQTSGSSNEQFF.

The CDR3 nucleotides read TGCAGTGCTGAAATACGAGACTATGGCTACACCTTC. Its protein is CSAEIRDYGYTF. This rearrangement joins TRBV20-1 to TRBJ1-2, with D unclear. The germline V gene encodes CDR1 DFQATT and CDR2 SNEGSKA (reference sequence). V lost 5 bases to trimming and J lost 3 bases, with 10 bases between them. This CDR3 region has 12 residues.

The chain's CDR3 is CASSKGTYEQYF. The CDR3, as DNA: TGTGCCAGCAGCAAGGGGACCTACGAGCAGTACTTC. The chain joins TRBV7-8 to TRBJ2-7, with D maybe TRBD1 (5 bases). The V gene's germline CDR1 is SGHVS and CDR2 FQNEAQ. The CDR3 contains 12 residues. Trimming shortened V by 5 bases and J by 2 bases, and 7 bases separated the two germline ends.

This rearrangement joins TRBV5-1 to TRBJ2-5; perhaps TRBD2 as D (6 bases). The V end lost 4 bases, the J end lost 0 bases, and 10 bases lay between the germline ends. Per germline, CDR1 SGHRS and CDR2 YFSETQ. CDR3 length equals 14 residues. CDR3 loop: CASSARTNQETQYF. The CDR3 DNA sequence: TGCGCCAGCAGCGCTAGGACTAACCAAGAGACCCAGTACTTC.

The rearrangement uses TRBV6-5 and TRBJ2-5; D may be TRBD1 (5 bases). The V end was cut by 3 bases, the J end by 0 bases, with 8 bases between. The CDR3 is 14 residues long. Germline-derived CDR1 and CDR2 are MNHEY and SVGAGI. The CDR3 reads CASSYQGNQETQYF. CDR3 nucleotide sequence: TGTGCCAGCAGTTATCAGGGTAACCAAGAGACCCAGTACTTC.

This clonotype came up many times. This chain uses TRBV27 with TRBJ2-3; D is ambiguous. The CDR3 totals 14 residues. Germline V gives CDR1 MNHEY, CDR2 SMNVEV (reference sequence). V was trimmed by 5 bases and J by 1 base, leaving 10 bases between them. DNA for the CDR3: TGTGCCAGCAGTGCCGGCCTGCGCACAGATACGCAGTATTTT. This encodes CASSAGLRTDTQYF.

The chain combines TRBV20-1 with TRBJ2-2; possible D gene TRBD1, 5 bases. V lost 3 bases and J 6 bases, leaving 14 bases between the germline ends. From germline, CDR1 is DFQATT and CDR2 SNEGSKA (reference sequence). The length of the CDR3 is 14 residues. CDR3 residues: CSASKDMAAGELFF. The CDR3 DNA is TGCAGTGCTAGCAAGGACATGGCTGCCGGGGAGCTGTTTTTT.

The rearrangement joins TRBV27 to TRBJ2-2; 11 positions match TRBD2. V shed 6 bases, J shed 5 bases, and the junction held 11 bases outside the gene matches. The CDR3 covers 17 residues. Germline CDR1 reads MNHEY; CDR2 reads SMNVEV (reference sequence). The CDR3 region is CASSKIIAGGRTGELFF. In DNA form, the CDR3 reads TGTGCCAGCAGCAAAATAATAGCGGGAGGGCGAACCGGGGAGCTGTTTTTT.

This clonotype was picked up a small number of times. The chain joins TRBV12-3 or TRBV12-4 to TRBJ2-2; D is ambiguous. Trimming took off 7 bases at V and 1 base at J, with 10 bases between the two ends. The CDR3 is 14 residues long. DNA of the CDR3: TGTGCCAGCACCTGGGCCGGGAACACCGGGGAGCTGTTTTTT. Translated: CASTWAGNTGELFF.

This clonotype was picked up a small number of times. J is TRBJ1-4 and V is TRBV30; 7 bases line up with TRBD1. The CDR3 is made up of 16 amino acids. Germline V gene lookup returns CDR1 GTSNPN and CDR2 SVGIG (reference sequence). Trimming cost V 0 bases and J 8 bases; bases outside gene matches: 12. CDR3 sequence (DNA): TGTGCCTGGAGTGTACCCCACAGGGGCGGTTTAGAAAAACTGTTTTTT. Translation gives CAWSVPHRGGLEKLFF.

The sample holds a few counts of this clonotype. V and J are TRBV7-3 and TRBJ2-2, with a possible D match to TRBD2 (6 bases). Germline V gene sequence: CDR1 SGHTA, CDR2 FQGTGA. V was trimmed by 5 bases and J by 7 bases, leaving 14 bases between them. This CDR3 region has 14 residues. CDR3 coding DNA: TGTGCCAGCAGCCCTGGACTACGGGGCGGGGAGCTGTTTTTT. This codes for CASSPGLRGGELFF.